The T cell receptor (beta chain) described here comes from a study of T cell responses to AZD1222 COVID-19 vaccine. Study-wide results and limits: Repertoires were obtained only post-peak T cell response. Clonal diversity may have been underestimated in mostly white British donors.

Data came from immunoSEQ multiplex PCR; TCRdb stores just in-frame clones and leaves some out. In the table there are about 96,000 clones, roughly 87% of which are singletons. Details on this clone: What it binds is not known.

The sequence was obtained from an adult in good health. The source was peripheral blood, collected on day 0 of AZD1222 vaccination.

The CDR3 is CASSFGGNGYGYTF. CDR3 in DNA: TGTGCCAGCAGTTTCGGAGGGAACGGCTATGGCTACACCTTC. The chain couples TRBV27 to TRBJ1-2, with D unclear. In germline, CDR1 is MNHEY, CDR2 SMNVEV (reference sequence). V shed 3 bases and J shed 4 bases, with 12 bases lying between them. This CDR3 is 14 amino acids long.